This T cell receptor beta chain was observed in a study of neurological immune-mediated disorders. Specified time point: longitudinal time-point 1 (baseline). Libraries used 2 million unsorted PBMCs kept frozen in RNAlater. General study results and limits: The absence of shared CDR3 amino acid sequences among expanded clones across subjects suggests private repertoires in all groups.

This clonotype was recorded a few times. The antigen remains unidentified. With a much larger clone just one base away, this may be a read error. As for the cDNA, it was generated by 5'RACE with 10-nucleotide random UMIs. A single run covered 15-18 subjects with over 180 million TCR-beta sequences. TCRdb recomputed calls from the 5' RACE reads with MiXCR, one row per CDR3 protein. The data contain some 60,000 distinct CDR3 sequences, about 10% of them singletons. Germline V CDR1 and CDR2: DFQATT, SNEGSKA (reference sequence). The V and J ends lost 1 base and 3 bases, in that order; junction bases with no gene match: 17. This CDR3 has 18 residues.

This TCR came from a male donor with HTLV-1-associated myelopathy (HAM/TSP). V gene TRBV20-1 combines with J gene TRBJ2-7, with TRBD2 matching over 8 bases. Sequencing was performed on PBMCs. The CDR3 loop reads CSARARGGGPGTSYEQYF. The DNA for the CDR3 is TGCAGTGCTAGAGCCCGGGGGGGGGGCCCCGGGACTAGCTACGAGCAGTACTTC.